The 5 T cell receptor beta chains given below trace back to one sample, sequenced in a study of regulatory T cells in long-lasting Graves disease. Time point reported: persistent/refractory GD, antithyroid drugs over 5 years with positive TRAb. PBMCs were the source of the RNA used for TCR sequencing. Construction of TCR beta libraries relied on iRepertoire HTBI primers and on Arm-PCR targeting CDR3 regions. Using its own MiXCR run on the multiplex PCR reads, TCRdb lists one record per CDR3 protein. The sample has around 460,000 distinct CDR3 sequences; approximately 22% are singletons. The material was peripheral blood mononuclear cells (PBMCs), obtained when the disease was refractory, from a patient treated with antithyroid drugs. The receptors come from a female donor with Graves disease.

This clonotype was counted ten times or more. The chain links TRBV29-1 to TRBJ1-1, with unresolved D. The germline gives CDR1 SQVTM, CDR2 ANQGSEA. The CDR3 covers 14 residues. V gave up 4 bases and J gave up 7 bases, with 19 bases separating them. The CDR3 bases are TGCAGCGTTGGGGCGTTGGTGGCATTAAGTGAAGCTTTCTTT. Translated, it gives CSVGALVALSEAFF.

CDR3 in amino acids: CASSLAGQGPEAFF. The CDR3 DNA reads TGTGCCAGCAGCTTAGCCGGGCAGGGGCCTGAAGCTTTCTTT. The chain is built from TRBV7-8 and TRBJ1-1; TRBD1 might be the D (6 bases). Germline V gives CDR1 SGHVS, CDR2 FQNEAQ. With 0 bases removed from V and 6 bases from J, the gap between germline ends came to 11 bases. The CDR3 consists of 14 residues.

This clonotype was seen a few times. The chain has TRBV4-3 and TRBJ1-6, with D hard to call. The length of the CDR3 is 15 residues. V was pared by 0 bases and J by 7 bases, with 10 bases between. Germline V lookup: CDR1 LGHNA, CDR2 YSLEER. The DNA of the CDR3 is TGCGCCAGCAGCCAAGATCTGGAGATAAATTCACCCCTCCACTTT. It specifies CASSQDLEINSPLHF.

This clonotype was counted ten times or more. V and J are TRBV28 and TRBJ1-5, with 7 bases that match TRBD1. Germline lookup yields CDR1 MDHEN and CDR2 SYDVKM. The CDR3 loop spans 15 amino acids. Losses at the gene ends were 6 bases for V and 0 bases for J; bases not matched to a gene: 5. This CDR3 reads CASRPGQVSNQPQHF. The CDR3 bases are TGTGCCAGCAGGCCCGGACAGGTTAGCAATCAGCCCCAGCATTTT.

This CDR3 reads CASSSDRGKTQYF. CDR3 DNA sequence: TGTGCCAGCAGCTCGGACAGGGGAAAGACCCAGTACTTC. This sequence joins TRBV7-9 and TRBJ2-5; 9 bases are shared with TRBD1. This CDR3 has 13 amino acids. The germline gives CDR1 SEHNR, CDR2 FQNEAQ (reference sequence). V lost 4 bases to trimming and J lost 6 bases; unmatched junction nucleotides: 3.